The T cell receptor beta chain under discussion was sequenced for a study of HIV-infected patients and healthy controls. Follow-up blood was drawn about 14 weeks, roughly three months, after antiretroviral therapy began. All unsorted peripheral T cells were captured because whole blood was used without fractionation. Trimming at V came to 8 bases and at J to 1 base, leaving 1 base not matched to a gene. There are 13 residues in the CDR3. Alpha and beta constant-region primers primed reverse transcription of approximately 0.55 ug RNA. Using multiplexing indices, alpha and beta chain libraries were generated apart by chain-specific third strand synthesis. An approximately 25-cycle PCR with P5s and P7 primers followed a short adapter-adding first PCR. Using its own MiXCR run on the 5' RACE reads, TCRdb lists one record per CDR3 protein. The sample yields 8,500 to 9,000 distinct CDR3 sequences, over 7.5% seen once.

Sequences were derived from blood, sampled during antiretroviral therapy. This TCR derives from an adult with HIV infection. The rearrangement joins TRBV12-3 or TRBV12-4 to TRBJ2-3; 9 nucleotides agree with TRBD2. CDR3 in amino acids: CASRLAGTDTQYF. The CDR3 DNA reads TGTGCCAGCCGACTAGCGGGCACAGATACGCAGTATTTT.